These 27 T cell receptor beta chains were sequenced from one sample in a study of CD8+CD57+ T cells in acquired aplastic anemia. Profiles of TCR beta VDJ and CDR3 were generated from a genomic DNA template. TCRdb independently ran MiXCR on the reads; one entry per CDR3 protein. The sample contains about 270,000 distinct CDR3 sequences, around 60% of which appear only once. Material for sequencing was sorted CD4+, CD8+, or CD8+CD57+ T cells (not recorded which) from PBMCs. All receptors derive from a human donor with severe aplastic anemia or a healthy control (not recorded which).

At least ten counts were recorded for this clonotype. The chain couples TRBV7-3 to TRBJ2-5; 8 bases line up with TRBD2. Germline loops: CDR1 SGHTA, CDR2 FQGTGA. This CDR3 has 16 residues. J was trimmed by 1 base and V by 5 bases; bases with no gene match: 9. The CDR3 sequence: CASSPGGGGGQETQYF. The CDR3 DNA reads TGTGCCAGCAGCCCCGGGGGGGGGGGTGGCCAAGAGACCCAGTACTTC.

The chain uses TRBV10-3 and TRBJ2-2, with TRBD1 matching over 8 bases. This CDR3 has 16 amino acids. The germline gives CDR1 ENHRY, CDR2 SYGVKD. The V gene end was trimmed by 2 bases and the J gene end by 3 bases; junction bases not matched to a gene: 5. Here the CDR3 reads CAISEATGGYTGELFF. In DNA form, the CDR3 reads TGTGCCATCAGTGAGGCCACAGGGGGGTACACCGGGGAGCTGTTTTTT.

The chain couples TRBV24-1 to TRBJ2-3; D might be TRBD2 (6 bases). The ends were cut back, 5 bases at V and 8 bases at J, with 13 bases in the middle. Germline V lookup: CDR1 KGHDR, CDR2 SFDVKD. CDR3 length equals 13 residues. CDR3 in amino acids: CATSVGAGGTQYF. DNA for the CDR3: TGTGCCACCAGTGTTGGTGCCGGGGGTACGCAGTATTTT.

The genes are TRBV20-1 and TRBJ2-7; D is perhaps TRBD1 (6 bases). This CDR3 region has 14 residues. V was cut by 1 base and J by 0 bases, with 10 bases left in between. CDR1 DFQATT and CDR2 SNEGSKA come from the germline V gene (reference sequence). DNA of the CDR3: TGCAGTGCTAGAGGGACAGAGAGCTCCTACGAGCAGTACTTC. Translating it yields CSARGTESSYEQYF.

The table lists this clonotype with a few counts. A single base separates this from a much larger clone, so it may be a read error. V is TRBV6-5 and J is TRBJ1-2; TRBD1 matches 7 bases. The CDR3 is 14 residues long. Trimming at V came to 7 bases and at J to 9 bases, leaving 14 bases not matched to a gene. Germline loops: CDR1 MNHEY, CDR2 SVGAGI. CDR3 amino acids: CASIKTGADYCYTF. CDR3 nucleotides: TGTGCCAGCATCAAAACAGGGGCAGATTATTGCTACACCTTC.

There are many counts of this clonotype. CDR3 sequence reads: CASSPGTGGINYGYTF. CDR3 sequence (DNA): TGCGCCAGCTCTCCCGGGACAGGGGGCATTAACTATGGCTACACCTTC. The V and J genes are TRBV5-1 and TRBJ1-2; TRBD1 agrees at 12 bases. This CDR3 contains 16 residues. Germline V gives CDR1 SGHRS, CDR2 YFSETQ. The V gene end was trimmed by 7 bases and the J gene end by 1 base; junction bases not matched to a gene: 8.

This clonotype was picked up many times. In DNA, the CDR3 is TGTGCCAGCAGCCAAACTCGGGACTATGGCTACACCTTC. This gives the protein CASSQTRDYGYTF. The V gene is TRBV12-3 or TRBV12-4, the J gene TRBJ1-2; D not resolved. CDR3 length: 13 residues. The germline V and J ends were trimmed by 6 bases and 3 bases, with 11 bases remaining between them.

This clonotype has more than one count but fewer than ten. The CDR3 reads CASSVPPIDTQYF. The CDR3 DNA sequence: TGTGCCAGCAGTGTTCCCCCAATCGATACGCAGTATTTT. V gene TRBV2 combines with J gene TRBJ2-3; D is undetermined. The CDR3 has 13 amino acids. Trimming cost V 4 bases and J 6 bases, with 11 bases left between them. In germline, CDR1 is SNHLY, CDR2 FYNNEI.

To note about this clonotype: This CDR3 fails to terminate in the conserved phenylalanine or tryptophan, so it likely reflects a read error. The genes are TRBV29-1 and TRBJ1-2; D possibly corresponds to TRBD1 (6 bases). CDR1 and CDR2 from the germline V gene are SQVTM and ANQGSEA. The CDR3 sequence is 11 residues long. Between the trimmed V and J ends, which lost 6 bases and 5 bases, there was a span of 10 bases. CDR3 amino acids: CSVQGRYGYTL. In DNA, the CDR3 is TGCAGCGTCCAGGGGAGGTATGGCTACACCCTC.

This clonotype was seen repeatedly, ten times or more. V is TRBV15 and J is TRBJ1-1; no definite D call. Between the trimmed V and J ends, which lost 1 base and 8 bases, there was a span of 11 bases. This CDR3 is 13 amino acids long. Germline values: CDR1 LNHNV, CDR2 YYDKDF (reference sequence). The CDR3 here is CATSRATRVEAFF. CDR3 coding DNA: TGTGCCACCAGCAGAGCGACAAGGGTGGAAGCTTTCTTT. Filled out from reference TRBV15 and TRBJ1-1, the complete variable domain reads DAMVIQNPRYQVTQFGKPVTLSCSQTLNHNVMYWYQQKSSQAPKLLFHYYDKDFNNEADTPDNFQSRRPNTSFCFLDIRSPGLGDTAMYLCATSRATRVEAFFGQGTRLTVV.

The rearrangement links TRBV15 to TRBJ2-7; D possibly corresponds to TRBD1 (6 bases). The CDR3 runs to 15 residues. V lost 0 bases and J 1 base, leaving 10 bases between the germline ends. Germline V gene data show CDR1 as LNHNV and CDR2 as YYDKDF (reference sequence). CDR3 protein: CATSREADSSYEQYF. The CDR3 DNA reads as TGTGCCACCAGCAGAGAGGCGGACAGTTCCTACGAGCAGTACTTC.

The CDR3 spells CATHRDSYNEQFF. The CDR3 region has the DNA TGTGCCACCCACCGGGACAGCTACAATGAGCAGTTCTTC. V gene TRBV10-3 combines with J gene TRBJ2-1; 7 bases are a match to TRBD1. The CDR3 is 13 residues long. The germline V gene has CDR1 ENHRY and CDR2 SYGVKD. Trimming took 10 bases from V and 3 from J; bases not matched to a gene: 6.

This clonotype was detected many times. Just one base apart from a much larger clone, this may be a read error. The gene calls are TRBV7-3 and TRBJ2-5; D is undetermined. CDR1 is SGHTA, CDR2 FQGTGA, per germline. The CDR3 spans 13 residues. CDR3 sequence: CASSLVAQATQYF. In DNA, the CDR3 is TGTGCCAGCAGCTTAGTAGCCCAAGCGACCCAGTACTTC.

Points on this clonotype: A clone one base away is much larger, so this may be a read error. CDR3 nucleotides: TGCGCCAGCAGCCAAGATAAGGGGTCCGGGGCAGGGTTTGATCAGCCCCAGCATTTT. It yields the protein CASSQDKGSGAGFDQPQHF. The chain is built from TRBV4-1 and TRBJ1-5, with a weak D call TRBD1 (5 bases). The CDR3 sequence is 19 residues long. CDR1 MGHRA and CDR2 YSYEKL come from the germline V gene. With 0 bases removed from V and 5 bases from J, the gap between germline ends came to 23 bases.

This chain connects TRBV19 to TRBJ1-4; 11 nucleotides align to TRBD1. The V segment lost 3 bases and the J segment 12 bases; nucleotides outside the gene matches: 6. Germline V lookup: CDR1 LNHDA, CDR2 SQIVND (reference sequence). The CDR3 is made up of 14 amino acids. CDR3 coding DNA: TGTGCCAGTAGTATGGACAGGGGGCGTTCGGAACTGTTTTTT. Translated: CASSMDRGRSELFF.

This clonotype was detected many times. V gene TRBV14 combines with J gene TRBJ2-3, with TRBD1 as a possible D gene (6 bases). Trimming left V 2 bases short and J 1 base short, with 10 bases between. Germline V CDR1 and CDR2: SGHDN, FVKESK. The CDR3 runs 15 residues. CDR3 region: CASSQFAGGTDTQYF. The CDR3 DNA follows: TGTGCCAGCAGCCAATTTGCAGGGGGCACAGATACGCAGTATTTT.

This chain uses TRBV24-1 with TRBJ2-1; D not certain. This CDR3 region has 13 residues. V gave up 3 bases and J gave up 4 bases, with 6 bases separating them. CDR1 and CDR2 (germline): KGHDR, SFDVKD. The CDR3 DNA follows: TGTGCCACCAGTGATCTAACTTACAATGAGCAGTTCTTC. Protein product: CATSDLTYNEQFF.

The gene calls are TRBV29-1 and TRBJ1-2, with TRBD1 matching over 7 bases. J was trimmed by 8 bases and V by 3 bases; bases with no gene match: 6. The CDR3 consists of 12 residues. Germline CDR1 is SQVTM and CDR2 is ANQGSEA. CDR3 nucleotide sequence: TGCAGCGTTGACGAGGGGGCTGGCGGCTACACCTTC. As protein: CSVDEGAGGYTF.

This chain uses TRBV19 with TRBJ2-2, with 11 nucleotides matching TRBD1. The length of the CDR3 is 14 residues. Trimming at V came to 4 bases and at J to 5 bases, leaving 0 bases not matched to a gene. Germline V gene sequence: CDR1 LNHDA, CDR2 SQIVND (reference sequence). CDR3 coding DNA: TGTGCCAGTAGTAGGGACAGGGGGACCGGGGAGCTGTTTTTT. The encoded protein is CASSRDRGTGELFF.

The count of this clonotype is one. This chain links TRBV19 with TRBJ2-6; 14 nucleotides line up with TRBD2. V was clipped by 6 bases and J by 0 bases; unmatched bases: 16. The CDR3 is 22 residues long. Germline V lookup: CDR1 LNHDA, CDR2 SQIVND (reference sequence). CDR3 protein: CASSMPVGLAGGYNSGANVLTF. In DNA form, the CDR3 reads TGTGCCAGTAGCATGCCCGTCGGACTAGCGGGAGGATACAACTCTGGGGCCAACGTCCTGACTTTC.

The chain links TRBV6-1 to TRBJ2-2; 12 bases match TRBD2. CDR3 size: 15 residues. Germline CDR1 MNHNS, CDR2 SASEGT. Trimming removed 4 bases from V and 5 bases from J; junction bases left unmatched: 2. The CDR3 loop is CASSATSGGTGELFF. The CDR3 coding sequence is TGTGCCAGCAGTGCGACTAGCGGGGGTACCGGGGAGCTGTTTTTT.

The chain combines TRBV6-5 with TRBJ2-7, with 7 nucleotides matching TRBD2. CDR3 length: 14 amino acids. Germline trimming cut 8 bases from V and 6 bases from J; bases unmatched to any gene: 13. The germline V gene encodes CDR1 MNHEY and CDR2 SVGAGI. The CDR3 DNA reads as TGTGCCAGCTCACCTTCGGGAGGAGGGGTCGAGCAGTACTTC. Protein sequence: CASSPSGGGVEQYF.

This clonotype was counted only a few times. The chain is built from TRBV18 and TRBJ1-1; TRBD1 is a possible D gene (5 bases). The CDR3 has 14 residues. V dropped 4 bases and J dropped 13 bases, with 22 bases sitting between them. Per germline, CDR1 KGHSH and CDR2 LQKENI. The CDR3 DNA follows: TGTGCCAGCTCACGAAGCCGGGACCTCCTTCTAGGTTTCTTT. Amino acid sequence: CASSRSRDLLLGFF.

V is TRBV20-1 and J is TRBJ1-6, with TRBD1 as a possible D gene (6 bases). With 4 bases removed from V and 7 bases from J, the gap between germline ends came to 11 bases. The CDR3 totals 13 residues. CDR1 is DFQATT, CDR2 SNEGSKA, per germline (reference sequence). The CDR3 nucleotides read TGCAGTGCTATCAAGGGACAAAATTCACCCCTCCACTTT. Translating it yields CSAIKGQNSPLHF.

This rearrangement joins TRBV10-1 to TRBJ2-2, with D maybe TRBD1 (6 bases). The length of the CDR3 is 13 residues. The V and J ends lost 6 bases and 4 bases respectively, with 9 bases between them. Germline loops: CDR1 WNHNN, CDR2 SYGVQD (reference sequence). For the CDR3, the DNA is TGCGCCAGCAGGCGCAGGGGCACCGGGGAGCTGTTTTTT. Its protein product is CASRRRGTGELFF.

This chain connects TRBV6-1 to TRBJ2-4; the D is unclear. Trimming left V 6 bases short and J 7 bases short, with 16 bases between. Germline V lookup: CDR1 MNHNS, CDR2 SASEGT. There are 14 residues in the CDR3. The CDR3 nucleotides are TGTGCCAGCAGCGTATCTTTTGTCACGAACATTCAGTACTTC. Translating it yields CASSVSFVTNIQYF.

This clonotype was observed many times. CDR3 residues: CASSSQISEAFF. The CDR3 nucleotides read TGTGCCAGCAGCTCCCAAATTTCTGAAGCTTTCTTT. The rearrangement links TRBV11-2 to TRBJ1-1; D unclear. Germline V lookup: CDR1 SGHAT, CDR2 FQNNGV. The CDR3 sequence is 12 residues long. V lost 4 bases to trimming and J lost 6 bases, with 9 bases between them.